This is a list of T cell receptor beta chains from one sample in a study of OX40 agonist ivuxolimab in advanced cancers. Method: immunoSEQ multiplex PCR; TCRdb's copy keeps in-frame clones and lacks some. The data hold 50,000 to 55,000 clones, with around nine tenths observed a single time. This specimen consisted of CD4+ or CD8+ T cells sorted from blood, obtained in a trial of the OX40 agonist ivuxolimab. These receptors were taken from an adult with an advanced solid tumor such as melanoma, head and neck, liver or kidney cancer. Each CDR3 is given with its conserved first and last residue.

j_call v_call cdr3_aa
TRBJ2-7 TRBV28 CASSLGQGEQYF
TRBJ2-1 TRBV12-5 CASAPLTVGSYNEQFF
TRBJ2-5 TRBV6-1 CASSAGTAVRYF
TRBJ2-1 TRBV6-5 CASIDLGPGLVLF
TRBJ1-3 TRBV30 CAWSVPHAGGNTIYF
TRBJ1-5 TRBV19 CASSQTGGNQPQHF
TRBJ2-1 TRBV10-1 CASLGVDEQFF
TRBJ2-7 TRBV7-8 CASSSGDRASGEQYF
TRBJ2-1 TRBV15 CATTSFGGALYEQFF
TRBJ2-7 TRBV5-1 CASSLEGRGGPYEQYF
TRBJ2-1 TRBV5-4 CASSPSSRGGRDNEQFF
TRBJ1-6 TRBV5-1 CASSDRGYAYNSPLHF
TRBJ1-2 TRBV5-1 CASSLRAQGGPDGYTF
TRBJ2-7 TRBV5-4 CASSSDRGNEQYF
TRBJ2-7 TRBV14 CASSHVNQGYEQYF
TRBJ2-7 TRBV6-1 CASSTPPVYEQYF
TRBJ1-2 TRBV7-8 CASSTDRGYGGYTF
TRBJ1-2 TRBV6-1 CASSGTMGLGYTF
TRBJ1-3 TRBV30 CASPGGAPGNTIYF
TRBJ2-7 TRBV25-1 CASRQGPGPYEQYF
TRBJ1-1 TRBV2 CASRGAGLSTEAFF
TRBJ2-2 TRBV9 CASSVRDRGSNTGELFF
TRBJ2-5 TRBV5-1 CASSFGTGGQETQYF
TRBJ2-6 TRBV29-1 CSVRGDGANVLTF
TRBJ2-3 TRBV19 CATGIAGSGDTQYF
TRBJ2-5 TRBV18 CASSQPQRVETQYF
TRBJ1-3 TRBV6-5 CASSRDRGAGNTIYF
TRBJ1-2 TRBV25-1 CASSVRDRDGYTF
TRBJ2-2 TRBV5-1 CASSSDRGVTGELFF
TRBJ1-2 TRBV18 CASSPRIGGPLVGNGYTF
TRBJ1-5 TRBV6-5 CASSDWGQPQHF
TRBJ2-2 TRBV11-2 CASSLMTNTGELFF
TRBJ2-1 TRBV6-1 CASSEGTGRGYPQFF
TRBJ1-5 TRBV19 CASNRGWQPQHF
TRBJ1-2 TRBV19 CASGPGTAVPNGYTF
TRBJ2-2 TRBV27 CASSLLALNTGELFF
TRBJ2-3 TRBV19 CASSSDWRRTQYF
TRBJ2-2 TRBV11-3 CASSSHYTGELFF
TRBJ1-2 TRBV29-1 CSVWGDGYTF
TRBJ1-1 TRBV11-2 CASSFRVKAEAFF
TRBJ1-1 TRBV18 CATTGAKNTEAFF
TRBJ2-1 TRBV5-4 CASSLARGGYNEQFF
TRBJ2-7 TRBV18 CASSRTPGQGGEQYF
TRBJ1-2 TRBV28 CASSLAQGNYGYTF
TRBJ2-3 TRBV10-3 CAISARGGTDTQYF
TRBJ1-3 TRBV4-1 CASSGTARYSGNTIYF
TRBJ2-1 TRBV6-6 CASSPTPQHEQFF
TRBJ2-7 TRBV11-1 CASSLGQGLYEQYF
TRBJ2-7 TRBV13 CASSLEGNYEQYF
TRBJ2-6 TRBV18 CASSQYSGANVLTF